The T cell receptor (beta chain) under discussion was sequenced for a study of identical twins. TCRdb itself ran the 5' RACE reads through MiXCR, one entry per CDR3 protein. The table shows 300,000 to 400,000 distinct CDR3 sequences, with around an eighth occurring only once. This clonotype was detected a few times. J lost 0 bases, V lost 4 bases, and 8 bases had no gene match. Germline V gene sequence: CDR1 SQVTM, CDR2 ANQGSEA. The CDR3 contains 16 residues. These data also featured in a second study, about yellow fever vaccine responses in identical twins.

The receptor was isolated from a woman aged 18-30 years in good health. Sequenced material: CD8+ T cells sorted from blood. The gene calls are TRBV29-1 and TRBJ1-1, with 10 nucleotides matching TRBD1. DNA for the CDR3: TGCAGCGTTGTAGACAGGGGGCAATTGGTGAACACTGAAGCTTTCTTT. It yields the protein CSVVDRGQLVNTEAFF.